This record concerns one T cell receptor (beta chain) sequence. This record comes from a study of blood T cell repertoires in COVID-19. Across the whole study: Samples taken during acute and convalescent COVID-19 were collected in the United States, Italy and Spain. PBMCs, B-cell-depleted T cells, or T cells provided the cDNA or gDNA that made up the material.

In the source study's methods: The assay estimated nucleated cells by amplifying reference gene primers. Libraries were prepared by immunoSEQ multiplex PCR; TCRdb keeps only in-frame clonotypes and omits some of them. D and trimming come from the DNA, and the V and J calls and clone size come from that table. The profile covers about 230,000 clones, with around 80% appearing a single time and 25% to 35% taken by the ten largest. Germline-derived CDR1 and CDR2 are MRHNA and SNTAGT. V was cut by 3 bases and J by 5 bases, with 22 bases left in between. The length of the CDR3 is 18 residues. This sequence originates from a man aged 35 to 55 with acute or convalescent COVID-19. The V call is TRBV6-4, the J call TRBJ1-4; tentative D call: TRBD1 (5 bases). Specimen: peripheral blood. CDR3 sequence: CASSEKGKAPPRNEKLFF. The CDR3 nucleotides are TGTGCCAGCAGTGAAAAGGGGAAGGCACCCCCGAGGAATGAAAAACTGTTTTTT.